This T cell receptor (beta chain) was identified in a study of cytomegalovirus exposure and HLA in healthy donors. This CDR3 is built from 18 residues. CDR1 LGHNA and CDR2 YNFKEQ come from the germline V gene. V shed 0 bases and J shed 3 bases, with 21 bases lying between them. Use of 60 Vbeta and 13 Jbeta primers characterized the PCR. Some clones are missing from TCRdb's copy, which holds only in-frame ones; the method was immunoSEQ multiplex PCR. The sample includes 95,000 to 150,000 clones, 70% to 80% of them seen just once. The chain recombines TRBV4-2 with TRBJ2-7; no clear D gene. The clonotype originates from a woman in her forties in good health and CMV-seropositive. Source material: PBMCs. CDR3 amino acids: CASSQESRQPFILYEQYF. In DNA form, the CDR3 reads TGTGCCAGCAGCCAAGAAAGCAGGCAGCCCTTCATACTCTACGAGCAGTACTTC.